These T cell receptor beta chains were read from a single sample in a study of CD8+ T cells in alopecia areata. Generated by immunoSEQ multiplex PCR, the TCRdb table keeps only in-frame clones and is missing some. The table lists roughly 200,000 clones, around 60% of them singletons. Sequencing was performed on CD4+ T cells sorted from blood, taken at week 4, from a patient treated with tofacitinib. These receptors originate from a human donor with alopecia areata. The CDR3 runs from the conserved cysteine through the conserved F or W. Fields, in order: J gene, clone size, D gene, V gene, CDR3 protein, CDR3 DNA. The D gene is left open where the match is weak. A clone size is listed for some rows: how often the clone was seen (once, few, many), or a class if it is expanded.

>TRBJ1-2|NA|NA|TRBV4-2
CASSQDIYGRGYTF
TGTGCCAGCAGCCAAGACATTTATGGCCGTGGCTACACCTTC
>TRBJ1-1|few|TRBD1|TRBV7-9
CALGQAVDTEAFF
TGTGCCCTTGGACAGGCGGTTGACACTGAAGCTTTCTTT
>TRBJ1-2|NA|NA|TRBV9
CASSVGGIPYGYTF
TGTGCCAGCAGCGTAGGTGGGATCCCCTATGGCTACACCTTC
>TRBJ2-3|NA|TRBD1|TRBV15
CATSSLTGVDTQYF
TGTGCCACCAGCAGCCTAACAGGGGTAGATACGCAGTATTTT
>TRBJ1-6|few|NA|TRBV29-1
CSVLENREGSPLHF
TGCAGCGTTCTAGAGAACAGGGAGGGTTCACCCCTCCACTTT
>TRBJ2-7|NA|NA|TRBV2
CASSVDRGLYEQYF
TGTGCCAGCAGTGTGGATAGGGGACTCTACGAGCAGTACTTC
>TRBJ1-2|few|NA|TRBV30
CAWSSSPGGYTF
TGTGCCTGGAGCTCCTCGCCCGGAGGCTACACCTTC
>TRBJ1-5|NA|NA|TRBV5-1
CASSLVPGFNQPQHF
TGCGCCAGCAGCTTGGTGCCAGGGTTCAATCAGCCCCAGCATTTT
>TRBJ1-5|NA|NA|TRBV2
CATTGDAGTRNQPQHF
TGTGCCACGACAGGAGACGCGGGGACCCGGAATCAGCCCCAGCATTTT
>TRBJ2-3|few|NA|TRBV6-6
CASKARSGGDTQYF
TGTGCCAGCAAGGCCCGTTCAGGTGGAGATACGCAGTATTTT
>TRBJ2-7|NA|NA|TRBV18
CASSLRDSAYEQYF
TGTGCCAGCTCACTCCGGGACTCCGCTTACGAGCAGTACTTC
>TRBJ2-2|NA|TRBD1|TRBV27
CASSPWGQGFTGELFF
TGTGCCAGCAGTCCCTGGGGACAGGGATTCACCGGGGAGCTGTTTTTT
>TRBJ2-1|NA|NA|TRBV30
CAWNGDRAYNEQFF
TGTGCCTGGAATGGGGATCGAGCCTACAATGAGCAGTTCTTC
>TRBJ2-7|NA|TRBD1|TRBV6-5
CASSYRRDRYEQYF
TGTGCCAGCAGTTACCGCCGGGACAGATACGAGCAGTACTTC
>TRBJ1-4|NA|NA|TRBV4-1
CASSQERHIEKLFF
TGCGCCAGCAGCCAAGAACGGCATATCGAAAAACTGTTTTTT
>TRBJ1-5|many|NA|TRBV7-9
CASSLDSSNQPQHF
TGTGCCAGCAGCTTAGACAGTAGCAATCAGCCCCAGCATTTT
>TRBJ2-5|NA|TRBD2|TRBV2
CASSTGLAQETQYF
TGTGCCAGCAGTACCGGACTAGCCCAAGAGACCCAGTACTTC
>TRBJ2-7|NA|TRBD1|TRBV28
CASSLSTGTGADEQYF
TGTGCCAGCAGTTTGTCCACCGGGACAGGGGCCGACGAGCAGTACTTC
>TRBJ1-2|few|NA|TRBV4-1
CASSQVSDYGYTF
TGCGCCAGCAGCCAAGTTTCGGACTATGGCTACACCTTC
>TRBJ2-1|NA|NA|TRBV7-2
CASSLAETSSYNEQFF
TGTGCCAGCAGCTTAGCTGAGACCAGCTCCTACAATGAGCAGTTCTTC
>TRBJ1-1|few|NA|TRBV19
CASSGPPPIGFSTEAFF
TGTGCCAGTAGTGGTCCACCTCCCATAGGGTTCAGCACTGAAGCTTTCTTT
>TRBJ2-7|few|NA|TRBV29-1
CSVSGGYEQYF
TGCAGCGTGTCCGGGGGCTACGAGCAGTACTTC
>TRBJ2-7|NA|NA|TRBV4-1
CASSQDRGDQEYF
TGCGCCAGCAGCCAAGATCGAGGGGATCAGGAGTACTTC
>TRBJ2-1|NA|TRBD2|TRBV30
CAWTETSLDEQFF
TGTGCCTGGACTGAGACTAGCTTAGATGAGCAGTTCTTC
>TRBJ1-5|once|NA|TRBV29-1
CSVGGADQPQHF
TGCAGCGTTGGGGGGGCAGATCAGCCCCAGCATTTT
>TRBJ2-2|NA|NA|TRBV15
CATSRVRLIGTGELFF
TGTGCCACCAGCAGAGTCAGGCTGATTGGGACCGGGGAGCTGTTTTTT
>TRBJ1-2|NA|NA|TRBV5-6
CASSSAGIYGYTF
TGTGCCAGCAGCTCAGCAGGGATCTATGGCTACACCTTC
>TRBJ2-1|NA|TRBD2|TRBV28
CASRSGGPAYNEQFF
TGTGCCAGCAGATCGGGGGGGCCGGCCTACAATGAGCAGTTCTTC
>TRBJ1-6|NA|TRBD1|TRBV27
CASRADRGNSPLHF
TGTGCCAGCAGGGCAGACAGGGGTAATTCACCCCTCCACTTT
>TRBJ2-3|NA|NA|TRBV9
CASSTTWASTDTQYF
TGTGCCAGCAGCACTACGTGGGCTAGCACAGATACGCAGTATTTT
>TRBJ1-6|NA|NA|TRBV30
CAWSPAASYNSPLHF
TGTGCCTGGAGTCCCGCCGCCTCCTATAATTCACCCCTCCACTTT
>TRBJ1-1|NA|NA|TRBV23-1
CASSQKGRGSLNTEAFF
TGCGCCAGCAGTCAAAAAGGGCGGGGCAGTCTGAACACTGAAGCTTTCTTT
>TRBJ2-3|once|TRBD2|TRBV30
CAWSIRQPSGGYTDTQYF
TGTGCCTGGAGCATTAGGCAGCCTAGCGGGGGATACACAGATACGCAGTATTTT
>TRBJ1-2|NA|TRBD1|TRBV7-9
CASSSGQGLANYGYTF
TGTGCCAGCAGCTCCGGACAGGGCCTAGCTAACTATGGCTACACCTTC
>TRBJ2-7|NA|NA|TRBV5-1
CASSLAPSGIYEQYF
TGCGCCAGCAGCTTGGCTCCTTCGGGGATCTACGAGCAGTACTTC
>TRBJ2-7|NA|NA|TRBV5-4
CASSLRQGRTYEQYF
TGTGCCAGCAGCTTGAGGCAGGGACGGACCTACGAGCAGTACTTC
>TRBJ2-3|NA|TRBD2|TRBV30
CAWRPGLAATDTQYF
TGTGCCTGGCGGCCGGGACTAGCGGCCACAGATACGCAGTATTTT
>TRBJ2-3|NA|NA|TRBV5-1
CASKSSPGTSTDTQYF
TGCGCCAGCAAATCCTCCCCAGGGACCAGCACAGATACGCAGTATTTT
>TRBJ1-2|NA|TRBD1|TRBV29-1
CSVERGQGNHGYTF
TGCAGCGTTGAAAGAGGACAGGGAAACCATGGCTACACCTTC
>TRBJ1-1|NA|NA|TRBV28
CASSPLVTNTEAFF
TGTGCCAGCAGTCCCTTGGTAACGAACACTGAAGCTTTCTTT
>TRBJ2-5|NA|NA|TRBV29-1
CSVVGLYQETQYF
TGCAGCGTCGTGGGCCTGTACCAAGAGACCCAGTACTTC
>TRBJ1-6|NA|NA|TRBV30
CAWTRKRGGYNSPLHF
TGTGCCTGGACTAGGAAGCGAGGGGGGTATAATTCACCCCTCCACTTT
>TRBJ2-5|few|NA|TRBV9
CASSVQGGGETQYF
TGTGCCAGCAGCGTGCAGGGAGGTGGAGAGACCCAGTACTTC